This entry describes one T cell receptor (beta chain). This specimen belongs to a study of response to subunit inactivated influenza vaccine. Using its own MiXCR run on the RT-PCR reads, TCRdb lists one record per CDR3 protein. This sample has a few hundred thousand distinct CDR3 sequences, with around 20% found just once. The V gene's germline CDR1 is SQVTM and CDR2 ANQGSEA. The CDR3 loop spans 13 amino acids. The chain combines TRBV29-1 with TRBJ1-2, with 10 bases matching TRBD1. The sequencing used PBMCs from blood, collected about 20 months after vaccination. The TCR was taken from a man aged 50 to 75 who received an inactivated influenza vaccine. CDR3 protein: CITSDRGEYGYTF. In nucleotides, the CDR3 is TGCATCACCTCGGACAGGGGGGAATATGGCTACACCTTC.